This TCR beta chain is from a study of blood T cell repertoires in COVID-19. Study summary: Acute and convalescent COVID-19 specimens originated in the United States, Italy and Spain. The analysed material was cDNA or gDNA that came from T cells, B-cell-depleted T cells, or PBMCs.

Under the authors' procedure: Reference gene primer amplification in the assay estimated nucleated cell counts. Assay used: immunoSEQ multiplex PCR; TCRdb lists only in-frame clones, some missing. V and J calls and clone size are as listed in that table; D and trimming were resolved from the DNA. The sample holds 250,000 to 350,000 clones, 89% seen once. The germline V and J ends were trimmed by 5 bases and 0 bases, with 23 bases remaining between them. This CDR3 region has 18 residues. The germline CDR1 and CDR2 sequences are SGHVS and FQNEAQ. Sequencing was done on a sample of peripheral blood. The V and J genes are TRBV7-8 and TRBJ2-7; perhaps TRBD1 as D (6 bases). The clonotype originates from a woman aged 60-75 years with acute or convalescent COVID-19. DNA for the CDR3: TGTGCCAGCAGCCGAATTTGGACAGTCCCCCAGCCCTCCTACGAGCAGTACTTC. Its translation: CASSRIWTVPQPSYEQYF.